The clone carrying this TCR beta chain appeared many times. These data originate in a study of T-cell reconstitution after alpha-beta-depleted transplantation in children. V lost 2 bases to trimming and J lost 3 bases; unmatched junction nucleotides: 13. The CDR3 is 17 residues long. CDR1 SGHAT and CDR2 FQNNGV come from the germline V gene. Researchers prepared the TCRbeta library using unique molecular identifiers, the study reports. TCRdb passed the PCR reads through MiXCR, listing each CDR3 protein once. The table includes around 380,000 distinct CDR3 sequences, 11% detected once. This clonotype originated in a human donor who donated a stem cell graft to a child with acute myeloid leukemia. Here the sequenced sample was PBMCs from the stem cell graft donor, taken from the stem cell graft. The chain uses TRBV11-2 and TRBJ2-7, with TRBD1 matching over 7 bases. This CDR3 is CASSLLTATGYGYEQYF. The DNA of the CDR3 is TGTGCCAGCAGCTTATTGACCGCGACAGGGTATGGCTACGAGCAGTACTTC.